A selection of T cell receptor beta chains follows, all from one sample in a study of blood T cell repertoires in COVID-19. Sequencing used immunoSEQ multiplex PCR; TCRdb keeps in-frame clones, though not all of them. The repertoire consists of about 51,000 clones, with under 95% occurring once and the leading ten covering about 3%. The sequencing sample was made of peripheral blood. The receptors derive from a man between 50 and 59 years old with acute or convalescent COVID-19. Both conserved end residues are part of each CDR3. A D gene is named only where the DNA matches it firmly. Clone size is given for some rows only: seen once, a few or many times, or a class if the clone is expanded.

TRBD1,once,TRBJ2-2,TRBV5-1,CASSLRQGWELFF,TGCGCCAGCAGCCTCCGACAGGGGTGGGAGCTGTTTTTT
TRBD1,.,TRBJ2-7,TRBV11-2,CASSYLTGGAQNEQYF,TGTGCCAGCAGCTATCTTACAGGGGGCGCGCAGAACGAGCAGTACTTC
TRBD1,.,TRBJ2-2,TRBV19,CASSTRQGYTGELFF,TGTGCCAGTAGTACACGACAGGGGTACACCGGGGAGCTGTTTTTT
.,.,TRBJ1-1,TRBV30,CAWIAGLSRTEAFF,TGTGCCTGGATCGCGGGCCTATCAAGGACTGAAGCTTTCTTT
.,.,TRBJ1-1,TRBV5-1,CASSTGQLNTEAFF,TGCGCCAGCAGCACCGGACAGTTGAACACTGAAGCTTTCTTT
.,.,TRBJ2-2,TRBV19,CASSISLLGPTNTGELFF,TGTGCCAGTAGTATATCTCTCTTGGGGCCAACTAACACCGGGGAGCTGTTTTTT
.,few,TRBJ2-1,TRBV3-1/TRBV3-2,CASSLLGAFYNEQFF,TGTGCCAGCAGCCTTCTGGGGGCGTTCTACAATGAGCAGTTCTTC
TRBD1,.,TRBJ1-6,TRBV19,CASGDRSYNSPLHF,TGTGCCAGTGGGGACAGGAGCTATAATTCACCCCTCCACTTT
TRBD1,.,TRBJ1-1,TRBV19,CASEDRDRRIEAFF,TGTGCCAGTGAGGACCGGGACAGGAGAATTGAAGCTTTCTTT
TRBD1,.,TRBJ1-6,TRBV25-1,CASAGTGISSPLHF,TGTGCCAGCGCCGGGACAGGGATTAGTTCACCCCTCCACTTT
.,.,TRBJ2-7,TRBV5-1,CASSFGGASYEQYF,TGCGCCAGCAGCTTCGGCGGGGCGTCCTACGAGCAGTACTTC
.,.,TRBJ2-7,TRBV5-5,CASGIINSYEQYF,TGTGCCAGCGGCATTATAAACTCCTACGAGCAGTACTTC
.,.,TRBJ1-2,TRBV11-2,CASSQGQIYGYTF,TGTGCCAGCAGCCAGGGACAAATCTATGGCTACACCTTC
.,.,TRBJ1-3,TRBV3-1/TRBV3-2,CASSQVYGNTIYF,TGTGCCAGCAGCCAAGTGTATGGAAACACCATATATTTT
.,.,TRBJ1-2,TRBV19,CASSPKSAGMVYGYTF,TGTGCCAGTAGCCCCAAATCGGCAGGGATGGTCTATGGCTACACCTTC
.,.,TRBJ1-1,TRBV19,CASSTTPGVGTEAFF,TGTGCCAGTAGTACTACACCAGGGGTAGGGACTGAAGCTTTCTTT
.,.,TRBJ1-2,TRBV2,CASSVVARWGYTF,TGTGCCAGCAGTGTAGTGGCTAGGTGGGGCTACACCTTC
TRBD1,.,TRBJ1-1,TRBV20-1,CSARGTGEAFF,TGCAGTGCTCGCGGGACAGGCGAAGCTTTCTTT
.,.,TRBJ2-7,TRBV28,CASRIRGSPSYEQYF,TGTGCCAGCAGAATAAGAGGATCCCCCTCCTACGAGCAGTACTTC
TRBD2,.,TRBJ2-2,TRBV2,CASSVTSGLTSGGQNTGELFF,TGTGCCAGCAGTGTCACGAGTGGGTTGACTAGCGGGGGGCAGAACACCGGGGAGCTGTTTTTT
.,.,TRBJ1-1,TRBV2,CASSERRQGTMNTEAFF,TGTGCCAGCAGTGAAAGGCGGCAGGGAACTATGAACACTGAAGCTTTCTTT
TRBD2,.,TRBJ2-5,TRBV5-8,CASSPERGAIQETQYF,TGTGCCAGCAGCCCAGAGCGGGGGGCCATCCAAGAGACCCAGTACTTC
TRBD2,once,TRBJ2-5,TRBV30,CAWSLTSGGKETQYF,TGTGCCTGGAGTCTCACTAGCGGGGGGAAAGAGACCCAGTACTTC
.,.,TRBJ1-1,TRBV6-5,CASNAGLTNTEAFF,TGTGCCAGCAATGCGGGACTCACGAACACTGAAGCTTTCTTT
TRBD1,.,TRBJ2-2,TRBV9,CASSVEADRGTGELFF,TGTGCCAGCAGCGTAGAGGCGGACAGGGGGACCGGGGAGCTGTTTTTT
TRBD1,.,TRBJ1-3,TRBV7-2,CASSSYRGAGNTIYF,TGTGCCAGCAGCTCTTACAGGGGGGCAGGAAACACCATATATTTT
.,.,TRBJ1-2,TRBV1,CTSSQDRSSSYTF,TGCACCAGCAGCCAAGATAGATCCTCTAGCTACACCTTC
TRBD2,.,TRBJ2-5,TRBV18,CASSPGLADGETQYF,TGTGCCAGCTCACCCGGACTAGCGGACGGAGAGACCCAGTACTTC
.,.,TRBJ1-2,TRBV30,CAWSGVRANYGYTF,TGTGCCTGGAGTGGGGTCAGGGCTAACTATGGCTACACCTTC
.,.,TRBJ2-7,TRBV24-1,CATSRGGTDDEQYF,TGTGCCACCTCGAGGGGGGGGACGGACGACGAGCAGTACTTC
.,.,TRBJ1-1,TRBV6-5,CASKLAGKAFF,TGTGCCAGCAAATTAGCCGGAAAAGCTTTCTTT
TRBD1,.,TRBJ1-2,TRBV30,CAWSGQKTNYTF,TGTGCCTGGTCGGGACAGAAGACAAACTACACCTTC
TRBD1,.,TRBJ2-1,TRBV5-1,CASSSGQGNEQFF,TGCGCCAGCAGCTCGGGACAGGGAAATGAGCAGTTCTTC
TRBD2,.,TRBJ2-7,TRBV5-4,CASRASGGSAYEQYF,TGTGCCAGCAGAGCGAGCGGGGGGTCTGCCTACGAGCAGTACTTC
.,.,TRBJ2-7,TRBV7-2,CASIHPSVPYEQYF,TGTGCCAGCATCCACCCTAGCGTTCCCTACGAGCAGTACTTC
.,.,TRBJ1-1,TRBV6-5,CASSATGFAEAFF,TGTGCCAGCAGCGCCACAGGGTTCGCTGAAGCTTTCTTT
.,.,TRBJ1-1,TRBV18,CASSPPLGGTEAFF,TGTGCCAGCTCACCACCATTAGGGGGCACTGAAGCTTTCTTT
TRBD1,.,TRBJ1-2,TRBV27,CASSLSGQGLSGYTF,TGTGCCAGCAGTTTATCGGGACAGGGTCTAAGTGGCTACACCTTC
.,.,TRBJ1-1,TRBV5-1,CASSLARAEGPGTEAFF,TGCGCCAGCAGCTTGGCCCGGGCGGAGGGGCCAGGCACTGAAGCTTTCTTT
.,.,TRBJ1-1,TRBV3-1/TRBV3-2,CASSQESGVVATEAFF,TGTGCCAGCAGCCAAGAGTCCGGGGTGGTTGCCACTGAAGCTTTCTTT
TRBD2,.,TRBJ2-5,TRBV10-2,CASSEWLAGLQETQYF,TGCGCCAGCAGTGAGTGGTTAGCGGGGCTCCAAGAGACCCAGTACTTC
.,.,TRBJ2-5,TRBV19,CASSIASAQYF,TGTGCCAGTAGTATTGCATCGGCCCAGTACTTC
TRBD2,.,TRBJ2-1,TRBV7-9,CASSSSGGAYNEQFF,TGTGCCAGCAGCTCTAGCGGGGGGGCCTACAATGAGCAGTTCTTC
.,.,TRBJ1-2,TRBV24-1,CATSDRASQGYTF,TGTGCCACCAGTGATCGTGCCTCCCAGGGCTACACCTTC
.,.,TRBJ2-2,TRBV3-1/TRBV3-2,CASSQSWTPIGELFF,TGTGCCAGCAGCCAGTCATGGACACCGATCGGGGAGCTGTTTTTT
.,.,TRBJ1-4,TRBV28,CALSDRANEKLFF,TGTGCTCTCTCGGACAGAGCTAATGAAAAACTGTTTTTT
TRBD1,.,TRBJ2-3,TRBV5-4,CASSIRQGRTIVSTDTQYF,TGTGCCAGCAGCATACGACAGGGGAGAACGATCGTTTCCACAGATACGCAGTATTTT
TRBD1,.,TRBJ1-4,TRBV7-6,CASSLLGQGEGKLFF,TGTGCCAGCAGTCTATTGGGACAGGGGGAAGGAAAACTGTTTTTT
TRBD1,.,TRBJ1-5,TRBV28,CASSLYTGDQPQHF,TGTGCCAGCAGTTTGTATACAGGGGATCAGCCCCAGCATTTT
.,.,TRBJ1-2,TRBV30,CAWSVISGYGYTF,TGTGCCTGGAGTGTAATATCCGGGTATGGCTACACCTTC
TRBD1,.,TRBJ1-6,TRBV3-1/TRBV3-2,CASTATGGRSPLHF,TGTGCCAGCACTGCAACAGGGGGGCGGTCACCCCTCCACTTT
TRBD1,.,TRBJ1-6,TRBV3-1/TRBV3-2,CASSPQGGNSPLHF,TGTGCCAGCAGCCCGCAGGGGGGAAATTCACCCCTCCACTTT
.,once,TRBJ1-4,TRBV11-2,CASSLVRANEKLFF,TGTGCCAGCAGCTTAGTTCGGGCTAATGAAAAACTGTTTTTT
.,.,TRBJ1-1,TRBV14,CASSQDLQGPSNTEAFF,TGTGCCAGCAGCCAAGATCTCCAGGGGCCATCGAACACTGAAGCTTTCTTT
.,.,TRBJ2-3,TRBV5-1,CASSPDSRADTQYF,TGCGCCAGCAGCCCAGACAGTAGGGCAGATACGCAGTATTTT